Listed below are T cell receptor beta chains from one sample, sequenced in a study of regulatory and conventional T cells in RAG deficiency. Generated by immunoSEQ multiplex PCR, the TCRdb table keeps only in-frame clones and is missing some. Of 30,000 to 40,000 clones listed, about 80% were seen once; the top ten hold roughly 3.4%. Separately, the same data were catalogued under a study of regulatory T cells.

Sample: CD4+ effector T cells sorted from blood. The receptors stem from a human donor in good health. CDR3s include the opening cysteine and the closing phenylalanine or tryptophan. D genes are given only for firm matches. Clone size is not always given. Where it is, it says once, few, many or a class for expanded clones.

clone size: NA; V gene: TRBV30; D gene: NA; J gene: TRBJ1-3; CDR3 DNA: TGTGCCTGGAGTACAGGTGGTCGGACCATATATTTT; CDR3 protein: CAWSTGGRTIYF
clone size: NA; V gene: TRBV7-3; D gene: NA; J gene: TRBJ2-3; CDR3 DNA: TGTGCCAGCAGCCCGGACTACGGCACAGATACGCAGTATTTT; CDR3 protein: CASSPDYGTDTQYF
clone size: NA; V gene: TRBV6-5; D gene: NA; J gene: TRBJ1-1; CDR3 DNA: TGTGCCAGCAGTTGGTCCAGGGACGACACTGAAGCTTTCTTT; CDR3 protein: CASSWSRDDTEAFF
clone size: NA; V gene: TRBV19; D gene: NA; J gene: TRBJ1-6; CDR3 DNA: TGTGCCAGTAGTATGGGGCCAAGGGGCAATTCACCCCTCCACTTT; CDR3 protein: CASSMGPRGNSPLHF
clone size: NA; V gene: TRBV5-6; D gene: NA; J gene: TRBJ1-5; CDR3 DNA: TGTGCCAGCAGCTTGTCCGGCAGGGCCAGCAATCAGCCCCAGCATTTT; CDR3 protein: CASSLSGRASNQPQHF
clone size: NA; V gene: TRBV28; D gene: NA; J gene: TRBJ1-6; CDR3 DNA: TGTGCCAGCAGTTTCACGGGACGGCCCGGCTCCTATAATTCACCCCTCCACTTT; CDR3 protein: CASSFTGRPGSYNSPLHF
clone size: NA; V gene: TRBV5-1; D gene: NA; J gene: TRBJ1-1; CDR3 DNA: TGCGCCAGCAGCTTAATCTCGGCGGACCACCTAAGGGCTGAAGCTTTCTTT; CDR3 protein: CASSLISADHLRAEAFF
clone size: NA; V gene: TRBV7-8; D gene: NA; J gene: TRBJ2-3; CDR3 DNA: TGTGCCAGCAGCTTAGGGTCTGCGGGAGATACGCAGTATTTT; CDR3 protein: CASSLGSAGDTQYF
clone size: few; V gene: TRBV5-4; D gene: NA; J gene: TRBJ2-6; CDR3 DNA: TGTGCCAGCAGCTTGGACAGCTCTGGGGCCAACGTCCTGACTTTC; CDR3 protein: CASSLDSSGANVLTF
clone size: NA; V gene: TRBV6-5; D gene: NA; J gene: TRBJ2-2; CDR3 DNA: TGTGCCAGCAAAAAGGCTGCGGGTGGCGGGGAGCTGTTTTTT; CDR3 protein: CASKKAAGGGELFF
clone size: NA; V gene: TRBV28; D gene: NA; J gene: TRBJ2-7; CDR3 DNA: TGTGCCAGCAGTTTACCCGATGTCACAGGGGAGCAGTACTTC; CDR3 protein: CASSLPDVTGEQYF
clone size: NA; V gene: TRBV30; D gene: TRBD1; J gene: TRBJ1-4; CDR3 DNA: TGTGCCTGGAACACCGCCGGGACAGGGGGTTCGAATGAAAAACTGTTTTTT; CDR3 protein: CAWNTAGTGGSNEKLFF
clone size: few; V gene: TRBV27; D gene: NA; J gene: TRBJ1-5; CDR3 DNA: TGTGCCAGCAGTTTTTCCCGTCATCAGCCCCAGCATTTT; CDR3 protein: CASSFSRHQPQHF
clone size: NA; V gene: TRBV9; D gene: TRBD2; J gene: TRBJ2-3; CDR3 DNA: TGTGCCAGCAGCCCGGGGGAGGGTAGGGCAGATACGCAGTATTTT; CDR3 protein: CASSPGEGRADTQYF
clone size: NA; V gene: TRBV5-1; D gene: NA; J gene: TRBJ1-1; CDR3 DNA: TGCGCCAGCAGCCCGCGGGATTCAGTGGCTGGGACTGAAGCTTTCTTT; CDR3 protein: CASSPRDSVAGTEAFF
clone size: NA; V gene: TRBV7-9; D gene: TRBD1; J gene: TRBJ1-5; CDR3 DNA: TGTGCCAGCAGCTTAGCATTTCCGGGACAGGGATATCAGCCCCAGCATTTT; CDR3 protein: CASSLAFPGQGYQPQHF
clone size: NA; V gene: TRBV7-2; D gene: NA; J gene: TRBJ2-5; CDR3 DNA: TGTGCCAGCAGCTTACGGGGGAAAGAGACCCAGTACTTC; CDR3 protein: CASSLRGKETQYF